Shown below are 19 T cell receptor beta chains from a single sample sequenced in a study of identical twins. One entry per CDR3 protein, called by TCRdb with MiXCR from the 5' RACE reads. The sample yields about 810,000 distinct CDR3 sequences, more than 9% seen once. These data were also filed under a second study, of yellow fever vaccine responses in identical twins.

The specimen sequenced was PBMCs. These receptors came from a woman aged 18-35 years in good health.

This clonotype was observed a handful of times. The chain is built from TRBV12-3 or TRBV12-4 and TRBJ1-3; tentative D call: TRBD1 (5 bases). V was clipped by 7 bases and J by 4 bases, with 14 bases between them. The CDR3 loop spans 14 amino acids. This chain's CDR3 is CASILGDLGNTIYF. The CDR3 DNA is TGTGCCAGCATCCTAGGGGATTTGGGAAACACCATATATTTT.

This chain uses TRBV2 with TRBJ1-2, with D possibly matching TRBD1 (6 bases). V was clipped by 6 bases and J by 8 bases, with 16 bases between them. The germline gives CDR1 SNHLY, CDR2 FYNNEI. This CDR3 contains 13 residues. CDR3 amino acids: CASSERTVEGYTF. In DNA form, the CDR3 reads TGTGCCAGCAGCGAAAGGACAGTGGAAGGCTACACCTTC.

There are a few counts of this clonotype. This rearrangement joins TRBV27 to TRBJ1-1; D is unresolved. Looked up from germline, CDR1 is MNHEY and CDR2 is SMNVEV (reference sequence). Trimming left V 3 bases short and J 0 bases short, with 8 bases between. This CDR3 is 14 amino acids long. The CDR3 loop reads CASSFQAMNTEAFF. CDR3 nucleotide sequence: TGTGCCAGCAGTTTCCAGGCCATGAACACTGAAGCTTTCTTT.

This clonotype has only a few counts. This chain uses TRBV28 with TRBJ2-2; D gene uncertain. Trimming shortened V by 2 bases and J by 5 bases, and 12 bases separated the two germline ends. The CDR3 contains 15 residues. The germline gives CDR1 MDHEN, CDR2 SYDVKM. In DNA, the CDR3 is TGTGCCAGCAGTTTACGACCGGTTGGGACCGGGGAGCTGTTTTTT. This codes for CASSLRPVGTGELFF.

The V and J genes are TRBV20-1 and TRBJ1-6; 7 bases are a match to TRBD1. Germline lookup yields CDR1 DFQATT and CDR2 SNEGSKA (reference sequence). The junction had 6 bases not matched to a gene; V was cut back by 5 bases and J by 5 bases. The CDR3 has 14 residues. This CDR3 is CSARAGTDNSPLHF. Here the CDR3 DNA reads TGCAGTGCTCGCGCCGGGACAGATAATTCACCCCTCCACTTT.

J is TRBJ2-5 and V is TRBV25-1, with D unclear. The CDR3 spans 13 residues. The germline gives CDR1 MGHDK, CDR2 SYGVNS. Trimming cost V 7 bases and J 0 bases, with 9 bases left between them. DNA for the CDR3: TGTGCCAGCATACACAAGTACCAAGAGACCCAGTACTTC. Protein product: CASIHKYQETQYF. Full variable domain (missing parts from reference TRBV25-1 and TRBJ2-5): EADIYQTPRYLVIGTGKKITLECSQTMGHDKMYWYQQDPGMELHLIHYSYGVNSTEKGDLSSESTVSRIRTEHFPLTLESARPSHTSQYLCASIHKYQETQYFGPGTRLLVL.

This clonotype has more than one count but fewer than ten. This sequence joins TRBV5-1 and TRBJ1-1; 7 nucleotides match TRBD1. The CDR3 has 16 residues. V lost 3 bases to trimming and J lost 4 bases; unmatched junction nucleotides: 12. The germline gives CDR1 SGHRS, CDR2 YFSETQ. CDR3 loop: CASSYRTGPSPTEAFF. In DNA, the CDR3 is TGCGCCAGCAGCTACAGGACAGGCCCGAGTCCCACTGAAGCTTTCTTT.

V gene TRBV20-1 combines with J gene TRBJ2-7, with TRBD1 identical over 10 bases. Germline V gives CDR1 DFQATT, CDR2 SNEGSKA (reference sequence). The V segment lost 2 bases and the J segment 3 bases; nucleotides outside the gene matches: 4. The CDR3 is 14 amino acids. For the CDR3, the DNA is TGCAGTGCTAGAAAGGGACAGGGGTTCTACGAGCAGTACTTC. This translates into CSARKGQGFYEQYF.

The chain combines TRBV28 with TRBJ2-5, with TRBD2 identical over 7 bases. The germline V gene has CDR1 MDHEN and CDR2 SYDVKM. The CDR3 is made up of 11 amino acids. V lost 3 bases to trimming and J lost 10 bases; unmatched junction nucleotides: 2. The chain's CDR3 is CASSFWGGQYF. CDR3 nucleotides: TGTGCCAGCAGTTTTTGGGGGGGCCAGTACTTC.

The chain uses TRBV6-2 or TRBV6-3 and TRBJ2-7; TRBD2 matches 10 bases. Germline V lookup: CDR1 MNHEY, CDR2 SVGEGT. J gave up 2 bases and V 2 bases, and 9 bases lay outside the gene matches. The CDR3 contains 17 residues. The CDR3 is CASSYTGRLAGAYEQYV. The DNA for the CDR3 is TGTGCCAGCAGTTACACAGGACGGCTAGCGGGAGCCTACGAGCAGTACGTC.

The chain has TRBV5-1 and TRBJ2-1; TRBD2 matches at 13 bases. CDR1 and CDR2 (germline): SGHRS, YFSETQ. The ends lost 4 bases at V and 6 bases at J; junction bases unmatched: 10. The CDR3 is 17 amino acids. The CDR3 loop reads CASSLGTSGNRINEQFF. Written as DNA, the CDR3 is TGCGCCAGCAGCCTAGGGACTAGCGGGAATAGGATCAATGAGCAGTTCTTC. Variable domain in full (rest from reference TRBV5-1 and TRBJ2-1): KAGVTQTPRYLIKTRGQQVTLSCSPISGHRSVSWYQQTPGQGLQFLFEYFSETQRNKGNFPGRFSGRQFSNSRSEMNVSTLELGDSALYLCASSLGTSGNRINEQFFGPGTRLTVL.

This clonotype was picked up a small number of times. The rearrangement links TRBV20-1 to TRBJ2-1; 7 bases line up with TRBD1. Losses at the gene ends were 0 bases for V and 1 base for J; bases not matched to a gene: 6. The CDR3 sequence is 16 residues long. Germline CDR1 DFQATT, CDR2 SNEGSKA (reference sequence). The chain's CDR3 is CSARDLGQRSYNEQFF. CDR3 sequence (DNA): TGCAGTGCTAGAGATCTGGGACAGCGATCCTACAATGAGCAGTTCTTC.

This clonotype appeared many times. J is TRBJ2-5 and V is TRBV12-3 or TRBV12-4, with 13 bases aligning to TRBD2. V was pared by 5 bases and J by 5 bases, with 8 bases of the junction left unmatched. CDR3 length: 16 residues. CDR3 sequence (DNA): TGTGCCAGCAGTCTCGGACTAGCGGGAGTTCGGGAGACCCAGTACTTC. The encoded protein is CASSLGLAGVRETQYF.

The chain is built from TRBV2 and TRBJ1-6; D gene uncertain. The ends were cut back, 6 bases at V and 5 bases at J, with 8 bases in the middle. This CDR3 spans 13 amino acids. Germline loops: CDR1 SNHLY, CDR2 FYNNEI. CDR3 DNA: TGTGCCAGCAGGACCGAGAATAATTCACCCCTCCACTTT. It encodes CASRTENNSPLHF.

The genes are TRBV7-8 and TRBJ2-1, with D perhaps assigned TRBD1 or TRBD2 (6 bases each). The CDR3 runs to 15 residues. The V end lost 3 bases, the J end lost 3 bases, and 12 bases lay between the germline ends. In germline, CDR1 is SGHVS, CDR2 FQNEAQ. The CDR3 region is CASSFRGGGYNEQFF. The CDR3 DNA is TGTGCCAGCAGCTTCCGAGGGGGAGGCTACAATGAGCAGTTCTTC.

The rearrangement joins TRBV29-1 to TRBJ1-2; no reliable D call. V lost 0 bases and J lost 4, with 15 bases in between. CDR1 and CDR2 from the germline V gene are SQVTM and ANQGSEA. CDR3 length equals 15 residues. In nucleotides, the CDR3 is TGCAGCGTTGAAGAAGGAGAAACCTACCCCTATGGCTACACCTTC. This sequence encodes CSVEEGETYPYGYTF.

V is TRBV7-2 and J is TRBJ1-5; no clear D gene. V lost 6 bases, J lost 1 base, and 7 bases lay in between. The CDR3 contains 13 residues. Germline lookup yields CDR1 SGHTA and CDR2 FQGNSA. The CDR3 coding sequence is TGTGCCAGCAGTTGGGTCAGCAATCAGCCCCAGCATTTT. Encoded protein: CASSWVSNQPQHF.

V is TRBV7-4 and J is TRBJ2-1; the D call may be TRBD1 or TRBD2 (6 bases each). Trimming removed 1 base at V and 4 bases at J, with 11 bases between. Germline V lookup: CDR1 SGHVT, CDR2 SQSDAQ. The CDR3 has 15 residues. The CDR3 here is CASSLEGEVYNEQFF. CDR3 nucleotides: TGTGCCAGCAGCTTAGAGGGGGAGGTGTACAATGAGCAGTTCTTC.

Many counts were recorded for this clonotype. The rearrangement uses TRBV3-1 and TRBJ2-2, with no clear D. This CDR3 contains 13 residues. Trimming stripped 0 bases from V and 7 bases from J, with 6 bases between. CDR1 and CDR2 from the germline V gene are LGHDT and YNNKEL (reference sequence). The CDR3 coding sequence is TGTGCCAGCAGCCAAGATTTTGTCGGGGAGCTGTTTTTT. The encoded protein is CASSQDFVGELFF. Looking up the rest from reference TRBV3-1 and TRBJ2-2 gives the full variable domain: DTAVSQTPKYLVTQMGNDKSIKCEQNLGHDTMYWYKQDSKKFLKIMFSYNNKELIINETVPNRFSPKSPDKAHLNLHINSLELGDSAVYFCASSQDFVGELFFGEGSRLTVL.